This T cell receptor (beta chain) was found in a study of cytomegalovirus exposure and HLA in healthy donors. Broader study findings: Association of under 20,000 TCR beta sequences with HLA alleles was found at 0.05 false discovery rate in a later analysis. Accurate prediction of most subjects' HLA-A and HLA-B alleles from TCR beta sequences was reported. Several V segments, TRBV6-2 and TRBV6-3 among them, could not be told apart and were dropped. Previously analyzed data showed that most TCR beta V segments were productive at a frequency of about 87% or about 30%.

The germline CDR1 and CDR2 sequences are MDHEN and SYDVKM. The trim removed 5 bases at V and 0 bases at J, leaving 13 bases unmatched. The CDR3 has 17 residues. As for this clone: Its antigen is not known.

The study ran its PCR with 60 Vbeta and 13 Jbeta primers. Generated by immunoSEQ multiplex PCR, the TCRdb table keeps only in-frame clones and is missing some. The sample has under 130,000 clones; 78% are singletons. The sample was PBMCs. The sequence was obtained from a man younger than 45 in good health and CMV-seronegative. The chain combines TRBV28 with TRBJ2-7; 7 nucleotides match TRBD1. CDR3 sequence: CASSNPGGDRNSYEQYF. CDR3 in DNA: TGTGCCAGCAGTAACCCCGGTGGGGACAGAAACTCCTACGAGCAGTACTTC.